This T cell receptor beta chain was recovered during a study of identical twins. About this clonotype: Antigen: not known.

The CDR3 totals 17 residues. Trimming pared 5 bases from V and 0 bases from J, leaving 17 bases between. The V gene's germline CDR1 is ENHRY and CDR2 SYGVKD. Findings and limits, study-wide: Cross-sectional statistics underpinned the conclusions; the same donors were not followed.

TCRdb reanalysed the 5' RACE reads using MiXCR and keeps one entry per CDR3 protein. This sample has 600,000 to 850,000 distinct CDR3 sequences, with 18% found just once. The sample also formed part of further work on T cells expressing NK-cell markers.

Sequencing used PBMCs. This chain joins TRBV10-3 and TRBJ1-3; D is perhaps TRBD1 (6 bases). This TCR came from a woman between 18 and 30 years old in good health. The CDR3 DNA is TGTGCCATCAGTTCTATTGACAGGACAAGCTCTGGAAACACCATATATTTT. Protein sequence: CAISSIDRTSSGNTIYF.